This TCR beta chain was identified in a study of shared clonotypes between healthy human individuals. Sequencing used immunoSEQ multiplex PCR; TCRdb keeps in-frame clones, though not all of them. The sample records over a million clones, approximately 70% being singletons. The V segment lost 3 bases and the J segment 4 bases; nucleotides outside the gene matches: 6. The CDR3 runs to 15 residues. Germline V gives CDR1 SGHRS, CDR2 YFSETQ. The TCR was taken from a man aged 18 to 35 in good health. Sequenced input: memory CD4+ T cells sorted from blood. Specified subset: CD45RA-negative fraction. V is TRBV5-1 and J is TRBJ2-3; 9 bases agree with TRBD2. CDR3 nucleotides: TGCGCCAGCAGCTCGGGGACTAGCTCCCCAGATACGCAGTATTTT. Protein sequence: CASSSGTSSPDTQYF.